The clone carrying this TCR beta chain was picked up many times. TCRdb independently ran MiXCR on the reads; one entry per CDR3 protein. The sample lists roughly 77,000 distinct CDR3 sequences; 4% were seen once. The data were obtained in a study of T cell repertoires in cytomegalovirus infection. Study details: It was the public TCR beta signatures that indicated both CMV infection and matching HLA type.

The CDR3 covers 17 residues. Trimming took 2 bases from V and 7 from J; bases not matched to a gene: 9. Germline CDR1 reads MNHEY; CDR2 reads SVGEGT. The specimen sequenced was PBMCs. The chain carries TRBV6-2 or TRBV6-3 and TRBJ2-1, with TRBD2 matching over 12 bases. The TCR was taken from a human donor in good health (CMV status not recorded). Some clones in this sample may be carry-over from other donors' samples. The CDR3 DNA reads TGTGCCAGCAGTTACACCAATCTAGCGGGAGGGCAAAATGAGCAGTTCTTC. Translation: CASSYTNLAGGQNEQFF.